Described below is a single TCR beta chain sequence and its context. The antigen is undetermined. This sample stems from a study of T cells expressing NK-cell markers. Whole-study context: The TCR beta repertoires were obtained from sorted CD3+CD56+NKG2C+, CD3+CD56+NKG2C- and CD3+CD56-NKG2C+ T cells.

5'RACE template switching with UMIs generated TCR beta cDNA. TCRdb reprocessed the 5' RACE reads and stores each CDR3 protein as one record, lacking DNA. This sample's clone table lists 250,000 to 300,000 distinct CDR3 sequences. CDR1 is KGHSH and CDR2 is LQKENI in the germline V gene. The CDR3 loop spans 14 amino acids. Findings and limits, study-wide: For about 6 donors, the dominant NKG2C+ clonotypes made up about 1.0-7.5% of their CD8+ T cells.

The chain uses TRBV18 and TRBJ2-1; TCRdb names TRBD1, which stays unverified in the absence of DNA. Material: blood T cells: a sorted CD56 or NKG2C T cell subset, CD4+ or CD8+ T cells, or bulk PBMC T cells (not recorded which). The clonotype originates from a man younger than 30 in good health. Here the CDR3 reads CASTETGNYNEQFF.